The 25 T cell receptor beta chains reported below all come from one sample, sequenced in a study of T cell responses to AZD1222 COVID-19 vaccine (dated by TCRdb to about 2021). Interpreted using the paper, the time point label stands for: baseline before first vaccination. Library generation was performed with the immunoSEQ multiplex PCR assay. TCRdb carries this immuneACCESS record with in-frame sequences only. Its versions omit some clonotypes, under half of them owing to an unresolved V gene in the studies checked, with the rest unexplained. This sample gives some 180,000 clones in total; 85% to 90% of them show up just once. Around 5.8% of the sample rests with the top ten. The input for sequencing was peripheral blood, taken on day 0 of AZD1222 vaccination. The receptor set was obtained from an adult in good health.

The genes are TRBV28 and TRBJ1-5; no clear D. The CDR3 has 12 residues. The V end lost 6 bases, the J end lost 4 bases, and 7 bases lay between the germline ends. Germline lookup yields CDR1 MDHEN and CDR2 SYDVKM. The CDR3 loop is CASRVRNQPQHF. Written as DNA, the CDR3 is TGTGCCAGCAGAGTCAGGAATCAGCCCCAGCATTTT.

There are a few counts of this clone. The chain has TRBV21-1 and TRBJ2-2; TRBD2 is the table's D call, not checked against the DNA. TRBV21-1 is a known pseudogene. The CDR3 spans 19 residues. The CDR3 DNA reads TGTGCCAGCAGCACAGGTCATCAGTTTGAGACTAAGAACACCGGGGAGCTGTTTTTT. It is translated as CASSTGHQFETKNTGELFF.

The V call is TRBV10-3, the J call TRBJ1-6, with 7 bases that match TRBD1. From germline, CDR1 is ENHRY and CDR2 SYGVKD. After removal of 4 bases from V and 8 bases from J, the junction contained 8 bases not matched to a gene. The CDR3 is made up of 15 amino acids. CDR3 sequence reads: CAISAKTGIDSPLHF. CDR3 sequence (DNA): TGTGCCATCAGTGCAAAGACAGGGATTGATTCACCCCTCCACTTT.

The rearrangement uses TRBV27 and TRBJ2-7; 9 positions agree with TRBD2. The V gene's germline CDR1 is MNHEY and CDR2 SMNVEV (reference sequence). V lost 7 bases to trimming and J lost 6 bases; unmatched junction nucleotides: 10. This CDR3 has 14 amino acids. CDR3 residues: CASKISGRNSEQYF. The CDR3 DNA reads TGTGCCAGCAAAATTAGCGGGAGAAATAGCGAGCAGTACTTC.

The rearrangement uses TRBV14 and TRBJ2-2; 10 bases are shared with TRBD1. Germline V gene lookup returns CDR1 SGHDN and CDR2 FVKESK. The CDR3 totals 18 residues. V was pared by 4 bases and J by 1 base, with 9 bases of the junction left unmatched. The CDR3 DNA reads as TGTGCCAGCAGCCCAAGACGGGGACAGGGGATGAACACCGGGGAGCTGTTTTTT. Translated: CASSPRRGQGMNTGELFF.

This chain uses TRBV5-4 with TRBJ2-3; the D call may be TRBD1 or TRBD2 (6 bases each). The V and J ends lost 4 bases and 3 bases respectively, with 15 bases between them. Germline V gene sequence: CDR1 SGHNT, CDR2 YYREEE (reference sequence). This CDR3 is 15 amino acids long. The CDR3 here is CASSDTGALTDTQYF. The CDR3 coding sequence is TGTGCCAGCAGCGATACGGGGGCCCTTACAGATACGCAGTATTTT.

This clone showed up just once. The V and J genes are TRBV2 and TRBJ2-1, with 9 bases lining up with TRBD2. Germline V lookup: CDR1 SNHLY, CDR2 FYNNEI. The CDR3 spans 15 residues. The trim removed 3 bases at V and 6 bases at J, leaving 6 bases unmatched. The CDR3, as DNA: TGTGCCAGCAGTGATGGGCGGGGGGGCTCCAATGAGCAGTTCTTC. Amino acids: CASSDGRGGSNEQFF.

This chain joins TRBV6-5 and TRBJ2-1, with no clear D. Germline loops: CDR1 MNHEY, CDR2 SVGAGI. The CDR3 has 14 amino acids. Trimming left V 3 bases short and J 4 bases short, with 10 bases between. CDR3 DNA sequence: TGTGCCAGCAGTTATGAGGCAGCTTACAATGAGCAGTTCTTC. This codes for CASSYEAAYNEQFF.

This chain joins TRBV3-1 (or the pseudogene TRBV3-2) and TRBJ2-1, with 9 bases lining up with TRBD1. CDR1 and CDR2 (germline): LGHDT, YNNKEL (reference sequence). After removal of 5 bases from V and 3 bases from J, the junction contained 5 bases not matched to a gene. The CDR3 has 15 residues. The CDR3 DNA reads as TGTGCCAGCAGCGCACAGGGGGCCGTCTACAATGAGCAGTTCTTC. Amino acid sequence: CASSAQGAVYNEQFF.

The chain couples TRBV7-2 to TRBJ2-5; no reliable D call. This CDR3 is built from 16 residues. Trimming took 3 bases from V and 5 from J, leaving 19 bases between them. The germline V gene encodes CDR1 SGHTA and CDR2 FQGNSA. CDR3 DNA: TGTGCCAGCAGCTTTGGTGGTACTCCGAAGAGGGAGACCCAGTACTTC. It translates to CASSFGGTPKRETQYF.

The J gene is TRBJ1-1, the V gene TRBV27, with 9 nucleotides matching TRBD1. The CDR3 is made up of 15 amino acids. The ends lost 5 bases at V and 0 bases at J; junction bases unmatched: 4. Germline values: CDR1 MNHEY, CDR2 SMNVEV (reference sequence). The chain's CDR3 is CASSPGTGMNTEAFF. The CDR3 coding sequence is TGTGCCAGCAGTCCCGGGACAGGGATGAACACTGAAGCTTTCTTT.

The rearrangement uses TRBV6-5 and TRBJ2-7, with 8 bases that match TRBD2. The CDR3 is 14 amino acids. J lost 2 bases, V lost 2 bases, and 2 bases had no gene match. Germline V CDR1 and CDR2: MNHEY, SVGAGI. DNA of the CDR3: TGTGCCAGCAGTTACCAGCGGGGGACCTACGAGCAGTACTTC. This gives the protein CASSYQRGTYEQYF.

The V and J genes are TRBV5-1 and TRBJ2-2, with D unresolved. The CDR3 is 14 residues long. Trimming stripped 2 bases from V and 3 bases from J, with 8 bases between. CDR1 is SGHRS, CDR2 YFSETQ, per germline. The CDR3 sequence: CASSFDGYTGELFF. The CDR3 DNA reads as TGCGCCAGCAGCTTCGACGGCTACACCGGGGAGCTGTTTTTT.

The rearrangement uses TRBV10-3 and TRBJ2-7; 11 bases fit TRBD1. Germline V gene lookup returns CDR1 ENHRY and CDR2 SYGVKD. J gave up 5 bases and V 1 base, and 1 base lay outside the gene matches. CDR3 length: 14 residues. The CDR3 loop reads CAISELGQGDEQYF. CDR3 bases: TGTGCCATCAGTGAGTTGGGACAGGGGGACGAGCAGTACTTC.

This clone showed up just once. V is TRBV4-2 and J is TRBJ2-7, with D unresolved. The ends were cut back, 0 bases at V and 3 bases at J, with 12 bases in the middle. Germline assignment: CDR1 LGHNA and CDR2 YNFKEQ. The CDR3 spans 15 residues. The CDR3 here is CASSQEYGVRYEQYF. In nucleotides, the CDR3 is TGTGCCAGCAGCCAAGAGTACGGAGTCCGCTACGAGCAGTACTTC.

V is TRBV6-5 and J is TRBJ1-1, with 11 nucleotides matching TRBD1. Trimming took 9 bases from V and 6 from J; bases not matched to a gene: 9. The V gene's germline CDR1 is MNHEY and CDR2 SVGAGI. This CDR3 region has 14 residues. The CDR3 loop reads CASSDRTGGSEAFF. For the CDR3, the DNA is TGTGCCAGTTCTGATAGGACAGGGGGCTCTGAAGCTTTCTTT.

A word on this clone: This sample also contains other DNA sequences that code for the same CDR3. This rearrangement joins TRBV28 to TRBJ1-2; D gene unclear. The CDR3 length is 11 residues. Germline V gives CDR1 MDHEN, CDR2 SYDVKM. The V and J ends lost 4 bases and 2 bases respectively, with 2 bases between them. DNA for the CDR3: TGTGCCAGCAGTTCCAACTATGGCTACACCTTC. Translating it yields CASSSNYGYTF.

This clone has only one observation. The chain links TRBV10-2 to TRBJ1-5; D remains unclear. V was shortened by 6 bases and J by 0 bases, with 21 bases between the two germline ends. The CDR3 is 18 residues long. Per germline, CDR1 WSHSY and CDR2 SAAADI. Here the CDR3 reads CASSTGAGSPSSNQPQHF. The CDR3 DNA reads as TGCGCCAGCAGCACGGGTGCAGGATCCCCATCTAGCAATCAGCCCCAGCATTTT.

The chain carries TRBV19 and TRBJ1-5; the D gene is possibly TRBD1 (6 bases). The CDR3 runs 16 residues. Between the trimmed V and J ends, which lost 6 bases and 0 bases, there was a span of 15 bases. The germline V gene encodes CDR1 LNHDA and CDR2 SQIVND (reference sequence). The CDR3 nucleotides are TGTGCCAGTAGCCGTGGGAGAGGGGGTAGCAATCAGCCCCAGCATTTT. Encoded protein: CASSRGRGGSNQPQHF.

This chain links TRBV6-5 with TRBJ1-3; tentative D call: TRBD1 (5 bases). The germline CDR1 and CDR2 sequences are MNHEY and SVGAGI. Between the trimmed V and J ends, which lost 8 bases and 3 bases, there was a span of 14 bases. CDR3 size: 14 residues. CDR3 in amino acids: CASQAGLRGNTIYF. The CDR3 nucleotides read TGTGCCAGCCAGGCAGGGCTCCGTGGAAACACCATATATTTT.

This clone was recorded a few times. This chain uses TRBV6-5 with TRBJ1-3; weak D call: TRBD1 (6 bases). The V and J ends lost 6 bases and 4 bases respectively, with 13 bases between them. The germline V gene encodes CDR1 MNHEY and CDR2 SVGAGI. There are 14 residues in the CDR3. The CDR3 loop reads CASRVTGKGNTIYF. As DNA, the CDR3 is TGTGCCAGCAGAGTGACAGGCAAAGGAAACACCATATATTTT.

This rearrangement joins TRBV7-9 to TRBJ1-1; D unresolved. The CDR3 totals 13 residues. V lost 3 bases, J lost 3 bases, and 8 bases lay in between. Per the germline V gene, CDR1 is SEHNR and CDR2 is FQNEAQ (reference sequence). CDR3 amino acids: CASSFVADTEAFF. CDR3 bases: TGTGCCAGCAGCTTTGTCGCGGACACTGAAGCTTTCTTT. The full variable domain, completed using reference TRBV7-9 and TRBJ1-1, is DTGVSQNPRHKITKRGQNVTFRCDPISEHNRLYWYRQTLGQGPEFLTYFQNEAQLEKSRLLSDRFSAERPKGSFSTLEIQRTEQGDSAMYLCASSFVADTEAFFGQGTRLTVV.

DNA for the CDR3: TGTGCCAGCAGCTTCGGACAGGGACGTGAGCAGTACTTC. Its translation is CASSFGQGREQYF. The chain recombines TRBV11-2 with TRBJ2-7; 8 bases are a match to TRBD1. The CDR3 contains 13 residues. CDR1 is SGHAT, CDR2 FQNNGV, per germline. V shed 3 bases, J shed 7 bases, and the junction held 5 bases outside the gene matches.

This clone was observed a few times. CDR3 protein: CASSWTTGNQPQHF. In DNA, the CDR3 is TGTGCCAGTAGTTGGACAACGGGGAATCAGCCCCAGCATTTT. The chain links TRBV19 to TRBJ1-5; possibly TRBD1 for D (5 bases). V dropped 5 bases and J dropped 4 bases, with 12 bases sitting between them. CDR1 is LNHDA and CDR2 is SQIVND in the germline V gene (reference sequence). The CDR3 is made up of 14 amino acids.

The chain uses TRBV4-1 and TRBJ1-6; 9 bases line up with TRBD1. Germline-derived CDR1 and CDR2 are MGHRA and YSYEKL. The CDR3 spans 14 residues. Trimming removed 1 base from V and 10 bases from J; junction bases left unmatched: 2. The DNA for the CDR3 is TGCGCCAGCAGCCAAGGACAGGGGGGATCACCCCTCCACTTT. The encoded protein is CASSQGQGGSPLHF.